The entry below describes one T cell receptor beta chain. The data originate from a study of shared clonotypes between healthy human individuals. The authors ran the assay at deep level. Input per replicate PCR of unsorted PBMC was 250 to 300 ng DNA, corresponding to 25,000 to 30,000 T cell genomes. Profiling relied on immunoSEQ multiplex PCR, and the TCRdb table lists in-frame clones only, not all of them. In the table there are approximately 470,000 clones, approximately 78% of which are singletons. Per germline, CDR1 LNHDA and CDR2 SQIVND (reference sequence). J lost 3 bases, V lost 9 bases, and 7 bases had no gene match. The CDR3 loop spans 14 amino acids.

Sequencing was done on a sample of PBMCs. V and J are TRBV19 and TRBJ2-2, with TRBD2 matching over 7 bases. The TCR comes from a woman between 40 and 50 years old in good health. Some clones in this sample may be carry-over from other donors' samples. CDR3 in DNA: TGTGCCAGCCGTTGGGCGGGGGACACCGGGGAGCTGTTTTTT. Translating it yields CASRWAGDTGELFF.